The rows below give T cell receptor beta chains drawn from one sample of a study of T cell therapy after organ transplantation. Here immunoSEQ multiplex PCR was the method, and the copy in TCRdb shows in-frame clones only, minus some. The table shows tens of thousands of clones, with about 83% occurring only once. These receptors have no identified antigens. Sequencing was performed on CD8+ T cells from blood, taken after autologous CMV-specific T cell therapy. Receptors originate from a human patient who had received a solid organ transplant and had CMV disease. Some T cells could come from the graft donor. Each CDR3 is given with its conserved first and last residue. Each record gives: clone size, V gene, J gene, D gene, CDR3 protein, CDR3 DNA. D genes are given only for firm matches. Size is omitted from some rows. Given values are once, few, many or a class for expanded clones.

size: NA
V: TRBV5-1
J: TRBJ2-7
D: TRBD1
CDR3: CASSLAGGGNEQYF
DNA: TGCGCCAGCAGCTTGGCAGGGGGCGGGAACGAGCAGTACTTC

size: NA
V: TRBV5-6
J: TRBJ2-7
D: TRBD2
CDR3: CASSSRTSGSHEQYF
DNA: TGTGCCAGCAGCTCCCGGACTAGCGGGAGCCACGAGCAGTACTTC

size: NA
V: TRBV7-3
J: TRBJ1-1
D: NA
CDR3: CASSYSTTSEAFF
DNA: TGTGCCAGCAGCTACTCGACAACCTCTGAAGCTTTCTTT

size: NA
V: TRBV7-6
J: TRBJ2-5
D: TRBD1
CDR3: CASSETSGTGREETQYF
DNA: TGTGCCAGCAGCGAAACCTCCGGGACAGGTCGAGAGGAGACCCAGTACTTC

size: NA
V: TRBV28
J: TRBJ2-2
D: NA
CDR3: CASTHRSGELFF
DNA: TGTGCCAGCACCCACAGGTCCGGGGAGCTGTTTTTT

size: NA
V: TRBV27
J: TRBJ1-5
D: NA
CDR3: CATGQPQHF
DNA: TGTGCCACGGGGCAGCCCCAGCATTTT

size: NA
V: TRBV27
J: TRBJ2-7
D: TRBD2
CDR3: CASSVSGGRPYEQYF
DNA: TGTGCCAGCAGTGTAAGCGGGGGGCGCCCCTACGAGCAGTACTTC

size: NA
V: TRBV6-5
J: TRBJ1-4
D: TRBD1
CDR3: CASSSTGGGEKLFF
DNA: TGTGCCAGCAGTTCTACAGGGGGAGGTGAAAAACTGTTTTTT

size: NA
V: TRBV7-6
J: TRBJ1-3
D: NA
CDR3: CASGESGNTIYF
DNA: TGTGCCAGCGGGGAATCTGGAAACACCATATATTTT

size: once
V: TRBV25-1
J: TRBJ2-1
D: NA
CDR3: CASGRGPYNEQFF
DNA: TGTGCCAGCGGCAGAGGTCCCTACAATGAGCAGTTCTTC

size: NA
V: TRBV6-5
J: TRBJ1-5
D: TRBD1
CDR3: CASSYSPGGNNQPQHF
DNA: TGTGCCAGCAGTTACTCTCCAGGGGGTAACAATCAGCCCCAGCATTTT

size: NA
V: TRBV11-2
J: TRBJ2-5
D: NA
CDR3: CASSLGRRNQETQYF
DNA: TGTGCCAGCAGCTTAGGGAGGAGGAACCAAGAGACCCAGTACTTC

size: NA
V: TRBV2
J: TRBJ1-1
D: NA
CDR3: CARSGTEAFF
DNA: TGTGCCAGATCCGGGACTGAAGCTTTCTTT

size: NA
V: TRBV27
J: TRBJ2-1
D: NA
CDR3: CASSLLWGDGYNEQFF
DNA: TGTGCCAGCAGTTTACTATGGGGTGATGGGTACAATGAGCAGTTCTTC

size: NA
V: TRBV4-3
J: TRBJ2-7
D: NA
CDR3: CASSQSDRQDEQYF
DNA: TGCGCCAGCAGCCAGTCCGACAGGCAAGACGAGCAGTACTTC

size: NA
V: TRBV6-5
J: TRBJ1-1
D: TRBD1
CDR3: CASSYRGTGEGAFF
DNA: TGTGCCAGCAGTTACCGCGGGACAGGGGAGGGAGCTTTCTTT

size: once
V: TRBV4-1
J: TRBJ2-5
D: NA
CDR3: CASSPNGGTYQETQYF
DNA: TGCGCCAGCAGCCCAAATGGTGGGACTTACCAAGAGACCCAGTACTTC

size: NA
V: TRBV29-1
J: TRBJ2-7
D: NA
CDR3: CSVSPGSGYEQYF
DNA: TGCAGCGTTTCGCCAGGCTCGGGCTACGAGCAGTACTTC

size: NA
V: TRBV19
J: TRBJ1-1
D: NA
CDR3: CASSISLTWPEAFF
DNA: TGTGCCAGTAGTATAAGCCTAACCTGGCCTGAAGCTTTCTTT

size: NA
V: TRBV4-1
J: TRBJ2-5
D: NA
CDR3: CASSHRGSAPQETQYF
DNA: TGCGCCAGCAGCCACCGAGGTTCAGCTCCGCAAGAGACCCAGTACTTC

size: NA
V: TRBV9
J: TRBJ2-3
D: NA
CDR3: CASSGLAAGSTDTQYF
DNA: TGTGCCAGCAGCGGATTAGCAGCAGGGAGCACAGATACGCAGTATTTT

size: NA
V: TRBV19
J: TRBJ2-7
D: NA
CDR3: CASSTTGGGYEQYF
DNA: TGTGCCAGTAGCACTACAGGGGGGGGTTACGAGCAGTACTTC

size: NA
V: TRBV11-1
J: TRBJ1-3
D: TRBD1
CDR3: CATDRVRANTIYF
DNA: TGTGCCACCGACAGGGTTCGGGCAAACACCATATATTTT

size: few
V: TRBV5-6
J: TRBJ2-1
D: NA
CDR3: CASSSSDRFNEQFF
DNA: TGTGCCAGCAGCTCGTCAGACAGGTTCAATGAGCAGTTCTTC

size: NA
V: TRBV5-1
J: TRBJ2-7
D: TRBD1
CDR3: CASSLGFDRGPYEQYF
DNA: TGCGCCAGCAGTCTTGGCTTCGACAGGGGTCCCTACGAGCAGTACTTC

size: few
V: TRBV6-7
J: TRBJ2-1
D: NA
CDR3: CASSYFDLGTVYNEQFF
DNA: TGTGCCAGCAGTTACTTCGATTTGGGGACCGTTTACAATGAGCAGTTCTTC

size: NA
V: TRBV9
J: TRBJ2-1
D: TRBD2
CDR3: CASSGTSSYNEQFF
DNA: TGTGCCAGCAGCGGGACTAGCAGCTACAATGAGCAGTTCTTC

size: NA
V: TRBV4-1
J: TRBJ2-3
D: NA
CDR3: CASSQEGTFVDTQYF
DNA: TGCGCCAGCAGCCAAGAGGGGACGTTTGTAGATACGCAGTATTTT

size: NA
V: TRBV27
J: TRBJ1-1
D: NA
CDR3: CASSLSGMANTEAFF
DNA: TGTGCCAGCAGTTTATCTGGGATGGCTAACACTGAAGCTTTCTTT

size: NA
V: TRBV5-6
J: TRBJ2-7
D: TRBD2
CDR3: CASRFLAGLSYEQYF
DNA: TGTGCCAGCAGATTCCTAGCGGGGCTATCCTACGAGCAGTACTTC

size: NA
V: TRBV6-5
J: TRBJ2-2
D: TRBD1
CDR3: CASSYGTANTGELFF
DNA: TGTGCCAGCAGTTACGGGACAGCGAACACCGGGGAGCTGTTTTTT

size: NA
V: TRBV27
J: TRBJ2-1
D: NA
CDR3: CASSTRTSLGYNEQFF
DNA: TGTGCCAGCAGTACCCGGACGTCCTTGGGGTACAATGAGCAGTTCTTC

size: NA
V: TRBV4-3
J: TRBJ2-7
D: TRBD1
CDR3: CASSQEGGQGSYEQYF
DNA: TGCGCCAGCAGCCAAGAGGGAGGACAGGGCTCCTACGAGCAGTACTTC